This passage covers 18 T cell receptor beta chains from one sample sequenced in a study of naive and memory T cell subsets. A UMI-containing oligonucleotide was joined by 3' ligation to the TCR cDNA template. Four PCR rounds used nested alpha and beta constant region primers plus the SP2 primer. In TCRdb, the 5' RACE reads were re-called with MiXCR into one record per CDR3 protein. The sample consists of 57,000 or so distinct CDR3 sequences, approximately 6.6% of them appearing once. The source of these receptors is a male donor in good health.

This clonotype was detected ten times or more. The chain links TRBV12-5 to TRBJ2-7; TRBD2 might be the D (6 bases). V was trimmed by 7 bases and J by 2 bases, leaving 18 bases between them. Germline V CDR1 and CDR2: LGHNT, FRNRAP. The CDR3 has 15 residues. The CDR3: CASVQLGAGTYEQYF. The CDR3 nucleotides read TGTGCTAGTGTTCAACTTGGGGCGGGGACCTACGAGCAGTACTTC.

This clonotype has more than one count but fewer than ten. The genes are TRBV19 and TRBJ1-5; tentatively, D is TRBD1 (6 bases). The CDR3 extends over 16 amino acids. CDR1 is LNHDA, CDR2 SQIVND, per germline (reference sequence). V lost 4 bases and J lost 0, with 13 bases in between. CDR3 nucleotides: TGTGCCAGTAGTACGGGACATCCCGATAGCAATCAGCCCCAGCATTTT. Protein product: CASSTGHPDSNQPQHF.

Remarks on this clonotype: A much more abundant neighbour one base away suggests this may be a read error. The V gene is TRBV4-2, the J gene TRBJ2-2; weak D call: TRBD1 (6 bases). The CDR3 length is 15 residues. Germline V gene sequence: CDR1 LGHNA, CDR2 YNFKEQ. The CDR3 DNA is TGTGCCAGCGGCCAACTGGGGGCGGTCACCGGGGAGCTGTTTTTT. The encoded protein is CASGQLGAVTGELFF.

This clonotype appeared a few times. The chain has TRBV27 and TRBJ1-4; D not certain. The CDR3 runs to 12 residues. CDR1 and CDR2 from the germline V gene are MNHEY and SMNVEV (reference sequence). V gave up 5 bases and J gave up 7 bases, with 8 bases separating them. CDR3 coding DNA: TGTGCCAGCAGTCCGGGCGGTGAAAAACTGTTTTTT. As protein: CASSPGGEKLFF. The full variable domain, in which reference TRBV27 and TRBJ1-4 provide the parts outside the CDR3, is EAQVTQNPRYLITVTGKKLTVTCSQNMNHEYMSWYRQDPGLGLRQIYYSMNVEVTDKGDVPEGYKVSRKEKRNFPLILESPSPNQTSLYFCASSPGGEKLFFGSGTQLSVL.

The chain couples TRBV29-1 to TRBJ1-3, with TRBD1 identical over 8 bases. V lost 6 bases, J lost 2 bases, and 6 bases stayed unmatched. The CDR3 has 14 amino acids. CDR1 is SQVTM, CDR2 ANQGSEA, per germline. The CDR3 region has the DNA TGCAGCGTGAAGCAGGGGGCCGCTGGAAACACCATATATTTT. It translates to CSVKQGAAGNTIYF.

This clonotype has a handful of counts. This rearrangement joins TRBV7-2 to TRBJ2-3; unclear D gene. The CDR3 extends over 15 amino acids. From germline, CDR1 is SGHTA and CDR2 FQGNSA. V was clipped by 7 bases and J by 4 bases, with 18 bases between them. The CDR3, as DNA: TGTGCCAGCACCCAGCAGGCAACGATCGCAGATACGCAGTATTTT. Protein sequence: CASTQQATIADTQYF. Full variable domain (rest looked up from reference TRBV7-2 and TRBJ2-3): GAGVSQSPSNKVTEKGKDVELRCDPISGHTALYWYRQSLGQGLEFLIYFQGNSAPDKSGLPSDRFSAERTGGSVSTLTIQRTQQEDSAVYLCASTQQATIADTQYFGPGTRLTVL.

Concerning this clonotype: This may stem from a read error, because a much larger clone lies one nucleotide away. The chain couples TRBV2 to TRBJ2-2; D unresolved. The CDR3 has 15 amino acids. Germline loops: CDR1 SNHLY, CDR2 FYNNEI. Trimming stripped 7 bases from V and 4 bases from J, with 16 bases between. CDR3 bases: TGTGCCAGCAACCGTGACGGAGCGAGCACCGGGGAGCTGTTTTTT. This encodes CASNRDGASTGELFF.

As concerns this clonotype: Just one base apart from a much larger clone, this may be a read error. This chain joins TRBV18 and TRBJ1-5; D is perhaps TRBD1 (6 bases). Trimming stripped 3 bases from V and 5 bases from J, with 14 bases between. The CDR3 consists of 15 residues. CDR1 and CDR2 (germline): KGHSH, LQKENI. The CDR3 region is CASSPGTWGYQPQHF. In DNA, the CDR3 is TGTGCCAGCTCACCCGGGACATGGGGATATCAGCCCCAGCATTTT.

This clonotype was detected only once. Here the CDR3 reads CASSFGQQNQPQHF. CDR3 nucleotides: TGTGCCAGCAGTTTCGGACAGCAAAATCAGCCCCAGCATTTT. The V call is TRBV12-3 or TRBV12-4, the J call TRBJ1-5, with D possibly TRBD1 on 6 matching bases. This CDR3 has 14 residues. The ends were cut back, 3 bases at V and 4 bases at J, with 10 bases in the middle.

This clonotype has ten or more counts. J is TRBJ2-5 and V is TRBV12-3 or TRBV12-4; perhaps TRBD1 as D (5 bases). The CDR3 sequence is 12 residues long. Trimming pared 5 bases from V and 3 bases from J, leaving 7 bases between. CDR3 DNA: TGTGCCAGCAGTCCAGGGAAAGAGACCCAGTACTTC. Protein: CASSPGKETQYF.

This CDR3 is CASSLKGLYTF. CDR3 DNA: TGTGCCAGCAGCTTAAAGGGACTCTACACCTTC. The V gene is TRBV7-9, the J gene TRBJ1-2, with D possibly being TRBD1 (5 bases). The CDR3 spans 11 residues. The V and J ends lost 2 bases and 10 bases respectively, with 8 bases between them. Germline CDR1 reads SEHNR; CDR2 reads FQNEAQ (reference sequence).

This clonotype was counted ten times or more. The chain links TRBV20-1 to TRBJ2-5; D is undetermined. CDR3 size: 12 residues. With 5 bases removed from V and 5 bases from J, the gap between germline ends came to 12 bases. The germline V gene has CDR1 DFQATT and CDR2 SNEGSKA (reference sequence). The CDR3 spells CSAADPGETQYF. CDR3 bases: TGCAGTGCTGCGGACCCCGGGGAGACCCAGTACTTC.

The table lists this clonotype with many counts. CDR3 protein: CASSSGTGNQPQHF. For the CDR3, the DNA is TGTGCCAGCAGCTCGGGGACAGGAAATCAGCCCCAGCATTTT. The chain combines TRBV7-9 with TRBJ1-5; TRBD1 agrees at 8 bases. The length of the CDR3 is 14 residues. Germline CDR1 and CDR2: SEHNR and FQNEAQ (reference sequence). The J segment lost 4 bases and the V segment lost 4 bases, leaving 3 bases of the junction unmatched.

V is TRBV20-1 and J is TRBJ2-1; D possibly corresponds to TRBD2 (6 bases). The CDR3 extends over 15 amino acids. The germline CDR1 and CDR2 sequences are DFQATT and SNEGSKA (reference sequence). Trimming left V 5 bases short and J 1 base short, with 15 bases between. CDR3 DNA: TGCAGTGCTCCGAGCGGAGGGCATTCCTACAATGAGCAGTTCTTC. It encodes CSAPSGGHSYNEQFF.

This clonotype was counted ten times or more. The J gene is TRBJ1-2, the V gene TRBV7-9; D uncertain. Trimming pared 5 bases from V and 4 bases from J, leaving 17 bases between. Germline assignment: CDR1 SEHNR and CDR2 FQNEAQ (reference sequence). The CDR3 consists of 15 residues. The CDR3 loop reads CASSRNGLGGYGYTF. The CDR3 DNA is TGTGCCAGCAGCCGTAACGGGCTGGGCGGCTATGGCTACACCTTC.

This clonotype was counted ten times or more. DNA of the CDR3: TGCGCCAGCAGCCAAGACGGAGTAGGGGCGTTGTACACTGAAGCTTTCTTT. This codes for CASSQDGVGALYTEAFF. V gene TRBV4-1 combines with J gene TRBJ1-1; D may be TRBD1 (5 bases). Germline lookup yields CDR1 MGHRA and CDR2 YSYEKL. This CDR3 spans 17 amino acids. V was trimmed by 0 bases and J by 3 bases, leaving 17 bases between them.

The chain couples TRBV14 to TRBJ2-3; D gene uncertain. The V and J ends lost 0 bases and 4 bases respectively, with 5 bases between them. The germline gives CDR1 SGHDN, CDR2 FVKESK. The CDR3 runs 13 residues. In DNA, the CDR3 is TGTGCCAGCAGCCAAGATGGTCCAGATACGCAGTATTTT. This codes for CASSQDGPDTQYF.

This clonotype has a count of ten or more. The chain employs TRBV29-1 and TRBJ1-1, with D unclear. CDR3 size: 13 residues. Germline V CDR1 and CDR2: SQVTM, ANQGSEA. V dropped 7 bases and J dropped 1 base, with 13 bases sitting between them. The CDR3: CSAKEGTNTEAFF. The CDR3, as DNA: TGCAGCGCGAAGGAGGGTACGAACACTGAAGCTTTCTTT.